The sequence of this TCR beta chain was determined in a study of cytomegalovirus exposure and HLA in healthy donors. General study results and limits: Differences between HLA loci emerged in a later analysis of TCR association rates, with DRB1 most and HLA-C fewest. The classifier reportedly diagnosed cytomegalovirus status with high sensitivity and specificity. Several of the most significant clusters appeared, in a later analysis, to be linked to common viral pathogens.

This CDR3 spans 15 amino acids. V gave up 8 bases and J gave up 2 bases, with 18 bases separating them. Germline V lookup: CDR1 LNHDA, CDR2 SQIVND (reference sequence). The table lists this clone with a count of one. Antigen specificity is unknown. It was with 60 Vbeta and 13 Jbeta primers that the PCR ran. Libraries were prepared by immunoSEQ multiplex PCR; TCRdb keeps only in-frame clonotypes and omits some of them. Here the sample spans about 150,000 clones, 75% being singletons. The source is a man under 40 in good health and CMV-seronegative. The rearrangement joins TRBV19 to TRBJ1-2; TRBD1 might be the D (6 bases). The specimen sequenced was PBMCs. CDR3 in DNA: TGTGCCAGTGCCGCGCGCGGGGGCAGGAACTATGGCTACACCTTC. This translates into CASAARGGRNYGYTF.